The 32 T cell receptor beta chains given below trace back to one sample, sequenced in a study of blood T cell repertoires in COVID-19. TCRdb's copy holds only in-frame clones and misses some; the assay was immunoSEQ multiplex PCR. In the table there are approximately 58,000 clones, around nine tenths of which are singletons. The sequencing input was peripheral blood. These receptors all come from a human donor in a cohort sampled during active COVID-19.

The gene calls are TRBV3-1 (or the pseudogene TRBV3-2) and TRBJ2-1; 12 bases align to TRBD2. The CDR3 loop spans 17 amino acids. The germline V gene encodes CDR1 LGHDT and CDR2 YNNKEL (reference sequence). Germline trimming cut 0 bases from V and 6 bases from J; bases unmatched to any gene: 6. In DNA form, the CDR3 reads TGTGCCAGCAGCCAAGACAGAGCTAGCGGGGGGGGCAATGAGCAGTTCTTC. Translation gives CASSQDRASGGGNEQFF.

This rearrangement joins TRBV10-3 to TRBJ2-1; tentative D call: TRBD2 (7 bases). The CDR3 consists of 15 residues. The germline CDR1 and CDR2 sequences are ENHRY and SYGVKD. Trimming shortened V by 6 bases and J by 5 bases, and 17 bases separated the two germline ends. This chain's CDR3 is CAIRKGGGADNEQFF. The CDR3 DNA sequence: TGTGCCATCAGGAAGGGGGGGGGCGCCGACAATGAGCAGTTCTTC.

The CDR3 DNA reads as TGTGCCAGCAGTCCCCAGACTGGTCCTAGCACAGATACGCAGTATTTT. Protein sequence: CASSPQTGPSTDTQYF. This chain joins TRBV6-2 or TRBV6-3 and TRBJ2-3; D ambiguous. CDR3 length: 16 amino acids. Trimming removed 5 bases at V and 0 bases at J, with 15 bases between. CDR1 and CDR2 (germline): MNHEY, SVGEGT.

V is TRBV6-5 and J is TRBJ2-3; TRBD1 is a possible D gene (6 bases). Trimming cost V 8 bases and J 4 bases, with 10 bases left between them. The germline CDR1 and CDR2 sequences are MNHEY and SVGAGI. This CDR3 is 12 amino acids long. As DNA, the CDR3 is TGTGCCAGCGCCAGGGGCCCAGATACGCAGTATTTT. It specifies CASARGPDTQYF.

This chain joins TRBV4-2 and TRBJ1-1; no clear D gene. The CDR3 contains 13 residues. Germline values: CDR1 LGHNA, CDR2 YNFKEQ. The V gene lost 1 base and the J gene lost 4 bases, with 7 bases spanning the gap. As DNA, the CDR3 is TGTGCCAGCAGCCAAGGAGGGATCACTGAAGCTTTCTTT. Amino acids: CASSQGGITEAFF.

V gene TRBV9 combines with J gene TRBJ2-5; 7 bases are a match to TRBD2. Per germline, CDR1 SGDLS and CDR2 YYNGEE. The ends lost 0 bases at V and 4 bases at J; junction bases unmatched: 6. The length of the CDR3 is 15 residues. The CDR3 protein is CASSVDWGEGETQYF. The CDR3 nucleotides read TGTGCCAGCAGCGTAGATTGGGGGGAGGGAGAGACCCAGTACTTC.

The genes are TRBV14 and TRBJ2-1; 9 bases align to TRBD2. This CDR3 is 17 amino acids long. Germline assignment: CDR1 SGHDN and CDR2 FVKESK. V lost 10 bases and J lost 0; bases outside the gene matches: 13. CDR3 DNA: TGTGCCACTAGCGGGGCTAGCGGGGTTTTCTCCTACAATGAGCAGTTCTTC. Its translation: CATSGASGVFSYNEQFF.

The rearrangement uses TRBV24-1 and TRBJ1-5; 8 bases line up with TRBD1. The CDR3 loop spans 14 amino acids. Germline V CDR1 and CDR2: KGHDR, SFDVKD. V was pared by 4 bases and J by 4 bases, with 2 bases of the junction left unmatched. As DNA, the CDR3 is TGTGCCACCAGTGACCGACAGGGGAATCAGCCCCAGCATTTT. It translates to CATSDRQGNQPQHF.

The table lists this clone with a count of one. V gene TRBV5-1 combines with J gene TRBJ2-1; 7 nucleotides line up with TRBD1. V gave up 4 bases and J gave up 9 bases; unmatched junction bases: 13. CDR3 length: 15 residues. Germline V gene lookup returns CDR1 SGHRS and CDR2 YFSETQ. CDR3 region: CASSVTGFVLGEQFF. The CDR3 nucleotides are TGCGCCAGCAGCGTGACAGGGTTCGTCTTGGGTGAGCAGTTCTTC.

For this clone: The junction does not match germline at one end; this may be a read error. The chain has TRBV6-6 and TRBJ1-6; D possibly corresponds to TRBD1 (6 bases). Germline lookup yields CDR1 MNHNY and CDR2 SVGAGI (reference sequence). The CDR3 length is 13 residues. The CDR3 DNA sequence: TGTGCCAGCCATGATACAGGGAGTACACCCTTCCACTTT. Its translation: CASHDTGSTPFHF.

The rearrangement links TRBV7-8 to TRBJ2-1; tentative D call: TRBD2 (6 bases). Germline-derived CDR1 and CDR2 are SGHVS and FQNEAQ. The V end was cut by 4 bases, the J end by 2 bases, with 9 bases between. The CDR3 runs 14 residues. CDR3 coding DNA: TGTGCCAGCAGCTGGAGGGCCACCTACAATGAGCAGTTCTTC. Its protein product is CASSWRATYNEQFF.

The rearrangement uses TRBV30 and TRBJ1-6; unclear D gene. This CDR3 comprises 13 residues. Germline V gives CDR1 GTSNPN, CDR2 SVGIG (reference sequence). The ends were cut back, 4 bases at V and 7 bases at J, with 11 bases in the middle. CDR3 amino acids: CAWNRELNSPLHF. The CDR3 coding sequence is TGTGCCTGGAACCGGGAGCTAAATTCACCCCTCCACTTT.

The rearrangement uses TRBV2 and TRBJ1-1; D call uncertain. This CDR3 is 14 amino acids long. CDR1 is SNHLY and CDR2 is FYNNEI in the germline V gene. Trimming took 0 bases from V and 1 from J, leaving 6 bases between them. The DNA for the CDR3 is TGTGCCAGCAGTGAAGCGCGGAAGAACACTGAAGCTTTCTTT. It codes for CASSEARKNTEAFF.

This rearrangement joins TRBV10-3 to TRBJ2-3; TRBD2 matches 7 bases. With V trimmed by 4 bases and J by 1 base, 2 bases remained unmatched. Germline V gives CDR1 ENHRY, CDR2 SYGVKD. The length of the CDR3 is 14 residues. DNA of the CDR3: TGTGCCATCAGTGGGGGGGGAGGCACAGATACGCAGTATTTT. Translated, it gives CAISGGGGTDTQYF.

CDR3 amino acids: CASNQRGYNEQFF. CDR3 coding DNA: TGTGCCAGTAACCAGCGGGGCTACAATGAGCAGTTCTTC. V gene TRBV27 combines with J gene TRBJ2-1, with 7 nucleotides matching TRBD2. From germline, CDR1 is MNHEY and CDR2 SMNVEV (reference sequence). The V and J ends lost 9 bases and 3 bases, in that order; junction bases with no gene match: 5. The CDR3 covers 13 residues.

The CDR3, as DNA: TGTGCCAGCAGCTTGGGTCGGACGGGGATCTCCTACAATGAGCAGTTCTTC. Residues: CASSLGRTGISYNEQFF. The V and J genes are TRBV5-4 and TRBJ2-1; D might be TRBD2 (5 bases). The V and J ends lost 0 bases and 0 bases respectively, with 13 bases between them. The CDR3 is 17 residues long. Per germline, CDR1 SGHNT and CDR2 YYREEE (reference sequence).

The rearrangement links TRBV10-2 to TRBJ2-1; weak D call: TRBD1 (6 bases). The germline V gene has CDR1 WSHSY and CDR2 SAAADI. V dropped 10 bases and J dropped 0 bases, with 16 bases sitting between them. The length of the CDR3 is 15 residues. For the CDR3, the DNA is TGCGCCACCGCCGCCCGGGACATCTCCTACAATGAGCAGTTCTTC. As protein: CATAARDISYNEQFF.

V usage is TRBV5-4 and J usage is TRBJ1-1; no reliable D call. The CDR3 consists of 15 residues. V lost 6 bases to trimming and J lost 1 base, with 16 bases between them. Germline values: CDR1 SGHNT, CDR2 YYREEE (reference sequence). CDR3 region: CASTWTGRENTEAFF. CDR3 nucleotide sequence: TGTGCCAGCACTTGGACGGGGAGGGAGAACACTGAAGCTTTCTTT.

This rearrangement joins TRBV29-1 to TRBJ1-2, with D maybe TRBD1 (5 bases). V shed 3 bases and J shed 5 bases, with 10 bases lying between them. Germline V gene lookup returns CDR1 SQVTM and CDR2 ANQGSEA. The CDR3 contains 12 residues. Written as DNA, the CDR3 is TGCAGCGTTGAGACAGAGTGGTATGGCTACACCTTC. Translated: CSVETEWYGYTF.

The chain couples TRBV9 to TRBJ2-5, with unresolved D. CDR3 length: 12 residues. Per the germline V gene, CDR1 is SGDLS and CDR2 is YYNGEE. Trimming cost V 1 base and J 5 bases, with 6 bases left between them. The CDR3 sequence is CASSVSQETQYF. In nucleotides, the CDR3 is TGTGCCAGCAGCGTATCTCAGGAGACCCAGTACTTC.

The chain carries TRBV11-2 and TRBJ2-1; a weak D match, TRBD2 (7 bases). The V and J ends lost 3 bases and 5 bases respectively, with 17 bases between them. CDR3 length: 16 amino acids. Germline V lookup: CDR1 SGHAT, CDR2 FQNNGV. The CDR3 DNA reads as TGTGCCAGCAGCTTCGTACAGGGAGGGACTAACAATGAGCAGTTCTTC. Translation: CASSFVQGGTNNEQFF.

The gene calls are TRBV20-1 and TRBJ1-1; D gene uncertain. Looked up from germline, CDR1 is DFQATT and CDR2 is SNEGSKA (reference sequence). The CDR3 is made up of 11 amino acids. Trimming took off 3 bases at V and 3 bases at J, with 5 bases between the two ends. The CDR3, as DNA: TGCAGTGCTAGCCTTTACACTGAAGCTTTCTTT. It specifies CSASLYTEAFF.

V usage is TRBV6-2 or TRBV6-3 and J usage is TRBJ2-1; 8 bases match TRBD2. Germline V gene data show CDR1 as MNHEY and CDR2 as SVGEGT. The CDR3 runs 13 residues. Trimming at V came to 5 bases and at J to 6 bases, leaving 3 bases not matched to a gene. CDR3 in amino acids: CASSRTSINEQFF. The CDR3 nucleotides read TGTGCCAGCAGTAGGACTAGCATCAATGAGCAGTTCTTC.

This chain joins TRBV24-1 and TRBJ2-1; D ambiguous. V was trimmed by 5 bases and J by 0 bases, leaving 4 bases between them. Germline V lookup: CDR1 KGHDR, CDR2 SFDVKD. The CDR3 runs to 13 residues. CDR3 DNA: TGTGCCACCAGTGCCCGCTCCTACAATGAGCAGTTCTTC. It is translated as CATSARSYNEQFF.

This clone appeared a single time. The chain joins TRBV12-5 to TRBJ2-3; D ambiguous. The V end was cut by 3 bases, the J end by 4 bases, with 8 bases between. CDR1 and CDR2 from the germline V gene are LGHNT and FRNRAP. The length of the CDR3 is 13 residues. CDR3: CASGFGKSDTQYF. As DNA, the CDR3 is TGTGCTAGTGGTTTTGGCAAATCAGATACGCAGTATTTT.

The V call is TRBV6-5, the J call TRBJ1-1; D is ambiguous. In germline, CDR1 is MNHEY, CDR2 SVGAGI. V lost 10 bases and J 3 bases, leaving 18 bases between the germline ends. The CDR3 extends over 14 amino acids. This CDR3 reads CATRPGDRDTEAFF. The DNA for the CDR3 is TGTGCCACGCGTCCCGGGGATCGGGACACTGAAGCTTTCTTT.

The rearrangement joins TRBV5-1 to TRBJ1-1; 8 bases map to TRBD1. Germline CDR1 SGHRS, CDR2 YFSETQ. This CDR3 region has 15 residues. V dropped 3 bases and J dropped 1; count of bases not matched to a gene: 5. As DNA, the CDR3 is TGCGCCAGCAGCTCCGGGACAGGTACGAACACTGAAGCTTTCTTT. Protein product: CASSSGTGTNTEAFF.

The rearrangement joins TRBV19 to TRBJ1-3; D gene uncertain. V shed 3 bases and J shed 4 bases, with 4 bases lying between them. This CDR3 is 12 amino acids long. Germline CDR1 LNHDA, CDR2 SQIVND (reference sequence). Written as DNA, the CDR3 is TGTGCCAGTAGTATTCAGGGAAACACCATATATTTT. It specifies CASSIQGNTIYF. Filled out from reference TRBV19 and TRBJ1-3, the complete variable domain reads DGGITQSPKYLFRKEGQNVTLSCEQNLNHDAMYWYRQDPGQGLRLIYYSQIVNDFQKGDIAEGYSVSREKKESFPLTVTSAQKNPTAFYLCASSIQGNTIYFGEGSWLTVV.

The chain joins TRBV12-5 to TRBJ2-7; 7 nucleotides match TRBD1. The germline V gene encodes CDR1 LGHNT and CDR2 FRNRAP. CDR3 length equals 15 residues. V was pared by 6 bases and J by 2 bases, with 10 bases of the junction left unmatched. The CDR3 DNA reads as TGTGCTAGTGGCGCGGACAGGCGGACACCCTACGAGCAGTACGTC. Protein sequence: CASGADRRTPYEQYV.

The V call is TRBV5-1, the J call TRBJ2-7, with D maybe TRBD1 (6 bases). Germline CDR1 is SGHRS and CDR2 is YFSETQ. This CDR3 contains 16 residues. V lost 0 bases and J lost 2, with 15 bases in between. As DNA, the CDR3 is TGCGCCAGCAGCTTGGCATCAGGGGTCCCCACCTACGAGCAGTACGTC. Protein sequence: CASSLASGVPTYEQYV.

V gene TRBV4-3 combines with J gene TRBJ1-6, with D perhaps TRBD1 (5 bases). The CDR3 is 17 amino acids. Deletions cut 0 bases from V and 2 bases from J, with 11 bases between. Germline V CDR1 and CDR2: LGHNA, YSLEER. The CDR3 loop reads CASSQDLRGTYNSPLHF. Written as DNA, the CDR3 is TGCGCCAGCAGCCAAGACCTAAGGGGAACCTATAATTCACCCCTCCACTTT.

V gene TRBV19 combines with J gene TRBJ2-2; D gene ambiguous. The CDR3 length is 11 residues. The V gene lost 3 bases and the J gene lost 7 bases, with 3 bases spanning the gap. Germline loops: CDR1 LNHDA, CDR2 SQIVND (reference sequence). The CDR3 coding sequence is TGTGCCAGTAGTATCCACGGGGAGCTGTTTTTT. It encodes CASSIHGELFF. Complete variable domain (other parts from reference TRBV19 and TRBJ2-2): DGGITQSPKYLFRKEGQNVTLSCEQNLNHDAMYWYRQDPGQGLRLIYYSQIVNDFQKGDIAEGYSVSREKKESFPLTVTSAQKNPTAFYLCASSIHGELFFGEGSRLTVL.